This passage covers 20 T cell receptor beta chains from one sample sequenced in a study of shared clonotypes between healthy human individuals. Assay: immunoSEQ multiplex PCR; the TCRdb copy retains only in-frame clones and omits some. Among 2 million to 2.5 million clones, more than 85% were seen once, and the ten largest hold 0.36%. The specimen sequenced was naive CD4+ T cells from PBMCs. The subset denotes: CD45RA+ positively selected. These receptors all come from a man aged 18 to 30 in good health. Some clones in this sample may be carry-over from other donors' samples.

The V and J genes are TRBV6-6 and TRBJ2-5, with D perhaps matching TRBD2 (6 bases). Germline loops: CDR1 MNHNY, CDR2 SVGAGI (reference sequence). Deletions cut 5 bases from V and 2 bases from J, with 9 bases between. The CDR3 has 13 amino acids. The CDR3 nucleotides are TGTGCCAGCAGTCGGGACTTACAAGAGACCCAGTACTTC. It yields the protein CASSRDLQETQYF.

The J gene is TRBJ2-5, the V gene TRBV11-2, with 10 bases aligning to TRBD2. The tail of the sequence fits TRBJ2-7 better, so the J call may be wrong. Germline V gene lookup returns CDR1 SGHAT and CDR2 FQNNGV. The CDR3 runs to 15 residues. The DNA for the CDR3 is TGTGCCAGCAGCCTGAGAGCGGGAGGGCCCTACGAGCAGTACTTC. It encodes CASSLRAGGPYEQYF.

V and J are TRBV4-1 and TRBJ1-5; the match to TRBD1 covers 7 bases. This CDR3 has 13 amino acids. J gave up 5 bases and V 4 bases, and 2 bases lay outside the gene matches. CDR1 and CDR2 (germline): MGHRA, YSYEKL. The CDR3 DNA follows: TGCGCCAGCAGCCGACAGGGAGATCAGCCCCAGCATTTT. It translates to CASSRQGDQPQHF.

The rearrangement links TRBV7-2 to TRBJ2-3; 7 bases are a match to TRBD2. The J segment lost 4 bases and the V segment lost 5 bases, leaving 6 bases of the junction unmatched. The germline V gene has CDR1 SGHTA and CDR2 FQGNSA. CDR3 length: 14 amino acids. CDR3 coding DNA: TGTGCCAGCAGCCAACGGACTAGTCCAGATACGCAGTATTTT. Its translation is CASSQRTSPDTQYF.

This chain uses TRBV19 with TRBJ1-5; D remains ambiguous. The germline V gene encodes CDR1 LNHDA and CDR2 SQIVND (reference sequence). V lost 2 bases and J lost 4, with 18 bases in between. The CDR3 consists of 17 residues. The CDR3: CASSIMGDGGINQPQHF. CDR3 sequence (DNA): TGTGCCAGTAGTATAATGGGCGACGGAGGCATAAATCAGCCCCAGCATTTT.

V gene TRBV6-1 combines with J gene TRBJ2-1; either TRBD1 or TRBD2 may supply D (7 bases each). V lost 6 bases, J lost 4 bases, and 13 bases lay in between. This CDR3 is built from 14 residues. Germline lookup yields CDR1 MNHNS and CDR2 SASEGT. CDR3 sequence (DNA): TGTGCCAGCAGGAGGGGGGGACAGTACAATGAGCAGTTCTTC. Its translation is CASRRGGQYNEQFF.

The V gene is TRBV28, the J gene TRBJ2-3, with D perhaps TRBD2 (6 bases). Between the trimmed V and J ends, which lost 1 base and 1 base, there was a span of 12 bases. The germline gives CDR1 MDHEN, CDR2 SYDVKM. The CDR3 totals 16 residues. The CDR3 spells CASSLYSGRGTDTQYF. The DNA of the CDR3 is TGTGCCAGCAGTTTATATAGCGGACGGGGCACAGATACGCAGTATTTT.

The chain combines TRBV7-3 with TRBJ2-1; 10 bases are shared with TRBD2. Trimming removed 4 bases from V and 4 bases from J; junction bases left unmatched: 7. This CDR3 has 16 amino acids. Germline CDR1 and CDR2: SGHTA and FQGTGA. This CDR3 is CASSSGLAETYNEQFF. CDR3 coding DNA: TGTGCCAGCAGCTCCGGACTAGCGGAGACTTACAATGAGCAGTTCTTC.

V and J are TRBV21-1 and TRBJ2-4. TRBV21-1 is reported as a pseudogene. The CDR3 sequence is 13 residues long. This chain's CDR3 is CASRPLAKNIQYF. The CDR3 DNA is TGTGCCAGCAGACCGTTAGCCAAAAACATTCAGTACTTC.

V is TRBV28 and J is TRBJ1-2; D unresolved. Per germline, CDR1 MDHEN and CDR2 SYDVKM. V lost 4 bases and J 2 bases, leaving 17 bases between the germline ends. This CDR3 has 16 residues. CDR3 protein: CASSSQSIPRNYGYTF. The CDR3 bases are TGTGCCAGCAGTTCCCAGTCGATACCCAGGAACTATGGCTACACCTTC.

The V and J genes are TRBV14 and TRBJ2-1; TRBD2 is a possible D gene (6 bases). V was pared by 0 bases and J by 6 bases, with 15 bases between. Germline V lookup: CDR1 SGHDN, CDR2 FVKESK. The CDR3 length is 16 residues. The CDR3: CASSQDPGRSTNEQFF. The CDR3 DNA is TGTGCCAGCAGCCAAGATCCCGGGAGATCGACCAATGAGCAGTTCTTC.

The V gene is TRBV30, the J gene TRBJ2-3; no definite D call. This CDR3 comprises 13 residues. V was shortened by 4 bases and J by 3 bases, with 11 bases between the two germline ends. The germline CDR1 and CDR2 sequences are GTSNPN and SVGIG (reference sequence). The CDR3 bases are TGTGCCTGGACGCGGTATAGGACAGATACGCAGTATTTT. Translation gives CAWTRYRTDTQYF.

V gene TRBV30 combines with J gene TRBJ2-1; 11 bases line up with TRBD2. Germline V gene lookup returns CDR1 GTSNPN and CDR2 SVGIG (reference sequence). V lost 3 bases and J lost 5; bases outside the gene matches: 18. The CDR3 runs 19 residues. CDR3 DNA: TGTGCCTGGAGGAAACCCTATAGCGGGAGGGGAATGACCAACAATGAGCAGTTCTTC. Translated: CAWRKPYSGRGMTNNEQFF.

This clone appeared a single time. This sequence joins TRBV18 and TRBJ2-7; D is possibly TRBD1 (5 bases). This CDR3 has 15 amino acids. The V gene's germline CDR1 is KGHSH and CDR2 LQKENI. Trimming took 2 bases from V and 2 from J, leaving 13 bases between them. The CDR3 coding sequence is TGTGCCAGCTCACCAAATGAGCAGGGTCCCTACGAGCAGTACTTC. Translated: CASSPNEQGPYEQYF.

The chain couples TRBV10-3 to TRBJ2-3; TRBD2 is a possible D gene (6 bases). CDR1 is ENHRY, CDR2 SYGVKD, per germline. The CDR3 runs to 14 residues. Trimming cost V 8 bases and J 2 bases, with 14 bases left between them. CDR3 in DNA: TGTGCCATCGGCGATGCGGGATCCACAGATACGCAGTATTTT. Translated, it gives CAIGDAGSTDTQYF.

V gene TRBV29-1 combines with J gene TRBJ2-7, with 7 bases fitting TRBD1. In germline, CDR1 is SQVTM, CDR2 ANQGSEA. V lost 4 bases to trimming and J lost 0 bases; unmatched junction nucleotides: 6. CDR3 length equals 14 residues. In nucleotides, the CDR3 is TGCAGCGTTGGCCAGGACAGGTTCTCCTACGAGCAGTACTTC. Amino acids: CSVGQDRFSYEQYF.

The chain couples TRBV15 to TRBJ2-7, with 8 bases that match TRBD1. Looked up from germline, CDR1 is LNHNV and CDR2 is YYDKDF (reference sequence). V trimming: 3 bases; J trimming: 2 bases; junction bases outside the gene matches: 6. This CDR3 region has 15 residues. The CDR3 region has the DNA TGTGCCACCAGCAGGTCTCAGGGGGCAACCTACGAGCAGTACTTC. Its protein is CATSRSQGATYEQYF.

The rearrangement joins TRBV7-9 to TRBJ1-1; TRBD1 might be the D (5 bases). V was shortened by 6 bases and J by 3 bases, with 11 bases between the two germline ends. Germline V lookup: CDR1 SEHNR, CDR2 FQNEAQ (reference sequence). This CDR3 comprises 13 residues. The CDR3 bases are TGTGCCAGCAGGTCAGACAGTTACACTGAAGCTTTCTTT. Translation: CASRSDSYTEAFF.

About this clone itself: The same CDR3 can be traced to other DNA sequences in this sample. The chain employs TRBV6-6 and TRBJ2-7; no reliable D call. Germline CDR1 reads MNHNY; CDR2 reads SVGAGI (reference sequence). Between the trimmed V and J ends, which lost 6 bases and 3 bases, there was a span of 6 bases. This CDR3 has 11 amino acids. The CDR3 is CASSPSYEQYF. CDR3 bases: TGTGCCAGCAGCCCTAGCTACGAGCAGTACTTC.

In this sample, this clone turned up once. The chain employs TRBV7-3 and TRBJ2-3, with TRBD2 as a possible D gene (6 bases). The V gene's germline CDR1 is SGHTA and CDR2 FQGTGA. The CDR3 covers 14 residues. Trimming cost V 5 bases and J 0 bases, with 9 bases left between them. The CDR3 DNA follows: TGTGCCAGCAGCATCAGCGGGAGCACAGATACGCAGTATTTT. This codes for CASSISGSTDTQYF.